What follows is one T cell receptor (beta chain) and its context. The sample belongs to a study of cytomegalovirus exposure and HLA in healthy donors. With 60 Vbeta and 13 Jbeta primers, the PCR was carried out. TCRdb keeps only in-frame clones here, not all; method: immunoSEQ multiplex PCR. The repertoire includes 40,000 to 60,000 clones, over 60% of them detected once, and over 8% sits in the top ten. From germline, CDR1 is SGDLS and CDR2 YYNGEE. V was pared by 3 bases and J by 6 bases, with 11 bases between. The CDR3 spans 13 residues. Material for sequencing was PBMCs. This TCR was recovered from a woman in her forties or fifties in good health and CMV-seronegative. The chain combines TRBV9 with TRBJ2-3, with D possibly being TRBD1 (5 bases). The DNA of the CDR3 is TGTGCCAGCAGCGGAGTGGGGCGGGATACGCAGTATTTT. Its protein product is CASSGVGRDTQYF.